Listed here are 23 T cell receptor beta chains from one sample, sequenced in a study of blood T cell repertoires in COVID-19. The repertoire was sequenced with immunoSEQ multiplex PCR; TCRdb's copy has only in-frame clones and lacks some. There are approximately 250,000 clones in the sample; 88% occur only once, and 2.5% lies in the top ten. The sample was PBMCs or T cells enriched from blood (not recorded which). The receptors were gathered from a woman aged 40 to 50 with acute COVID-19.

The genes are TRBV25-1 and TRBJ1-2, with TRBD1 as a possible D gene (6 bases). Trimming cost V 3 bases and J 5 bases, with 16 bases left between them. Germline-derived CDR1 and CDR2 are MGHDK and SYGVNS. The CDR3 contains 15 residues. As DNA, the CDR3 is TGTGCCAGCAGTGATACAATCGGACAGTATTATGGCTACACCTTC. This codes for CASSDTIGQYYGYTF.

This clone was counted between two and nine times. The chain combines TRBV7-8 with TRBJ2-2; 11 bases agree with TRBD2. Germline V gives CDR1 SGHVS, CDR2 FQNEAQ. This CDR3 region has 15 residues. The V and J ends lost 3 bases and 6 bases, in that order; junction bases with no gene match: 3. In DNA, the CDR3 is TGTGCCAGCAGCTTGGTACTAGCGGGAGCCGGGGAGCTGTTTTTT. It specifies CASSLVLAGAGELFF.

The rearrangement joins TRBV2 to TRBJ1-1, with a weak D call TRBD1 (6 bases). Trimming removed 5 bases from V and 1 base from J, with 14 bases in between. Germline V gene sequence: CDR1 SNHLY, CDR2 FYNNEI. The CDR3 contains 15 residues. CDR3 bases: TGTGCCAGCAGTCCCGGACAGATAAAGAACACTGAAGCTTTCTTT. Residues: CASSPGQIKNTEAFF.

The rearrangement uses TRBV3-1 (or the pseudogene TRBV3-2) and TRBJ2-1, with 11 bases that match TRBD2. The CDR3 is 17 residues long. The V gene's germline CDR1 is LGHDT and CDR2 YNNKEL (reference sequence). The ends lost 2 bases at V and 2 bases at J; junction bases unmatched: 5. CDR3 residues: CASSQSLAGGTYNEQFF. CDR3 bases: TGTGCCAGCAGCCAATCCTTAGCGGGGGGGACCTACAATGAGCAGTTCTTC.

The rearrangement joins TRBV4-2 to TRBJ2-7, with D unclear. CDR1 and CDR2 (germline): LGHNA, YNFKEQ. V dropped 0 bases and J dropped 3 bases, with 15 bases sitting between them. This CDR3 has 16 residues. In nucleotides, the CDR3 is TGTGCCAGCAGCCAAGATAGTGGAGCGTTCCACTACGAGCAGTACTTC. Its translation: CASSQDSGAFHYEQYF.

The chain uses TRBV7-2 and TRBJ1-2; no reliable D call. CDR3 length: 12 residues. Deletions cut 1 base from V and 5 bases from J, with 5 bases between. Germline V gene lookup returns CDR1 SGHTA and CDR2 FQGNSA. The CDR3 region is CASSLGLYGYTF. DNA for the CDR3: TGTGCCAGCAGCTTAGGACTGTATGGCTACACCTTC. The complete variable domain, with remaining parts taken from reference TRBV7-2 and TRBJ1-2, reads GAGVSQSPSNKVTEKGKDVELRCDPISGHTALYWYRQSLGQGLEFLIYFQGNSAPDKSGLPSDRFSAERTGGSVSTLTIQRTQQEDSAVYLCASSLGLYGYTFGSGTRLTVV.

The V call is TRBV30, the J call TRBJ1-1; D is unclear. CDR3 length: 12 amino acids. The germline V gene encodes CDR1 GTSNPN and CDR2 SVGIG (reference sequence). Trimming cost V 2 bases and J 6 bases, with 10 bases left between them. As DNA, the CDR3 is TGTGCCTGGAGTCTGGGAGAAGCTGAAGCTTTCTTT. This translates into CAWSLGEAEAFF.

The chain joins TRBV11-2 to TRBJ2-7; D not certain. The CDR3 extends over 11 amino acids. CDR1 is SGHAT, CDR2 FQNNGV, per germline. The V and J ends lost 6 bases and 2 bases respectively, with 5 bases between them. CDR3 sequence: CASSSTYEQYF. CDR3 coding DNA: TGTGCCAGCAGTTCAACCTACGAGCAGTACTTC.

The chain employs TRBV25-1 and TRBJ2-3; D is undetermined. V was cut by 2 bases and J by 1 base, with 13 bases left in between. The CDR3 loop spans 16 amino acids. Germline CDR1 reads MGHDK; CDR2 reads SYGVNS. The CDR3 DNA reads as TGTGCCAGCAGTGAAGGCAGCAGGATAGGCACAGATACGCAGTATTTT. This codes for CASSEGSRIGTDTQYF.

The chain carries TRBV6-6 and TRBJ2-4; tentatively, D is TRBD2 (5 bases). Germline V gene sequence: CDR1 MNHNY, CDR2 SVGAGI (reference sequence). Trimming removed 6 bases at V and 0 bases at J, with 6 bases between. This CDR3 contains 13 residues. CDR3 in amino acids: CASRGLAKNIQYF. The CDR3 nucleotides are TGTGCCAGCAGAGGACTAGCCAAAAACATTCAGTACTTC.

This rearrangement joins TRBV27 to TRBJ2-5; tentative D call: TRBD2 (5 bases). Germline V gives CDR1 MNHEY, CDR2 SMNVEV (reference sequence). V was shortened by 5 bases and J by 4 bases, with 14 bases between the two germline ends. This CDR3 is 14 amino acids long. The CDR3 sequence is CASSKNSVRETQYF. The CDR3 nucleotides read TGTGCCAGCAGTAAGAATAGCGTAAGAGAGACCCAGTACTTC.

The chain links TRBV9 to TRBJ1-1; D is perhaps TRBD1 (5 bases). V lost 0 bases, J lost 3 bases, and 9 bases lay in between. Germline CDR1 is SGDLS and CDR2 is YYNGEE. This CDR3 contains 14 residues. CDR3 in DNA: TGTGCCAGCAGCGTAGCAGGGTCGGACACTGAAGCTTTCTTT. Protein: CASSVAGSDTEAFF.

This chain links TRBV5-4 with TRBJ2-1, with 9 bases lining up with TRBD2. The J segment lost 1 base and the V segment lost 4 bases, leaving 9 bases of the junction unmatched. There are 17 residues in the CDR3. CDR1 SGHNT and CDR2 YYREEE come from the germline V gene (reference sequence). The DNA of the CDR3 is TGTGCCAGCAGCGAACCGGGACTAGCTGTTTCCTACAATGAGCAGTTCTTC. It encodes CASSEPGLAVSYNEQFF.

This chain uses TRBV28 with TRBJ1-3; 9 positions match TRBD1. V lost 6 bases to trimming and J lost 4 bases; unmatched junction nucleotides: 10. Germline V gene lookup returns CDR1 MDHEN and CDR2 SYDVKM. CDR3 length: 16 residues. CDR3 sequence: CASRTDTGGMGNTIYF. In DNA, the CDR3 is TGTGCCAGCAGGACCGATACAGGGGGCATGGGAAACACCATATATTTT.

This clone appeared once. V gene TRBV3-1 (or the pseudogene TRBV3-2) combines with J gene TRBJ1-2, with D perhaps matching TRBD1 (6 bases). CDR1 LGHDT and CDR2 YNNKEL come from the germline V gene (reference sequence). Trimming took 1 base from V and 6 from J, leaving 12 bases between them. The CDR3 extends over 14 amino acids. The CDR3 DNA sequence: TGTGCCAGCAGCCAAGGCGCAGGGGTGGATGGCTACACCTTC. This translates into CASSQGAGVDGYTF.

The J gene is TRBJ1-5, the V gene TRBV28; D may be TRBD1 (6 bases). The CDR3 contains 15 residues. CDR1 is MDHEN, CDR2 SYDVKM, per germline. V was trimmed by 9 bases and J by 0 bases, leaving 15 bases between them. CDR3 protein: CASRTGPSSNQPQHF. DNA for the CDR3: TGTGCCAGTCGAACAGGGCCCTCTAGCAATCAGCCCCAGCATTTT.

This clone is a singleton in its sample. This chain links TRBV7-2 with TRBJ2-2; maybe TRBD2 (7 bases). CDR3 size: 15 residues. CDR1 is SGHTA, CDR2 FQGNSA, per germline. Between the trimmed V and J ends, which lost 0 bases and 5 bases, there was a span of 10 bases. In nucleotides, the CDR3 is TGTGCCAGCAGCTTAGCTGGGAGGGGGACCGGGGAGCTGTTTTTT. This translates into CASSLAGRGTGELFF. Together with reference TRBV7-2 and TRBJ2-2, the CDR3 gives the full variable domain: GAGVSQSPSNKVTEKGKDVELRCDPISGHTALYWYRQSLGQGLEFLIYFQGNSAPDKSGLPSDRFSAERTGGSVSTLTIQRTQQEDSAVYLCASSLAGRGTGELFFGEGSRLTVL.

V is TRBV27 and J is TRBJ2-5; a weak D match, TRBD2 (5 bases). The CDR3 has 16 residues. CDR1 is MNHEY and CDR2 is SMNVEV in the germline V gene (reference sequence). The V gene lost 2 bases and the J gene lost 1 base, with 14 bases spanning the gap. CDR3: CASSLTPSRPQETQYF. CDR3 coding DNA: TGTGCCAGCAGTTTAACGCCTAGCAGACCCCAAGAGACCCAGTACTTC.

The rearrangement links TRBV3-1 (or the pseudogene TRBV3-2) to TRBJ1-5; D unclear. The CDR3 length is 12 residues. V was pared by 4 bases and J by 6 bases, with 7 bases between. Per germline, CDR1 LGHDT and CDR2 YNNKEL (reference sequence). CDR3 coding DNA: TGTGCCAGCAGCCTCGGAGGTCAGCCCCAGCATTTT. The encoded protein is CASSLGGQPQHF.

The chain is built from TRBV7-8 and TRBJ1-3, with TRBD1 as a possible D gene (5 bases). CDR1 is SGHVS, CDR2 FQNEAQ, per germline. Trimming shortened V by 0 bases and J by 4 bases, and 16 bases separated the two germline ends. There are 17 residues in the CDR3. This chain's CDR3 is CASSLAPRASQGNTIYF. DNA of the CDR3: TGTGCCAGCAGCTTAGCGCCCAGGGCTTCACAAGGAAACACCATATATTTT.

This chain links TRBV14 with TRBJ2-1; 8 bases line up with TRBD2. Trimming took 8 bases from V and 7 from J; bases not matched to a gene: 13. Germline lookup yields CDR1 SGHDN and CDR2 FVKESK. CDR3 length: 15 amino acids. The CDR3 loop is CASQNYGGARNEQFF. Here the CDR3 DNA reads TGTGCCAGCCAGAATTACGGGGGGGCCCGGAATGAGCAGTTCTTC.

V usage is TRBV6-6 and J usage is TRBJ2-5, with 9 bases fitting TRBD1. Trimming removed 4 bases from V and 5 bases from J; junction bases left unmatched: 5. This CDR3 is 14 amino acids long. CDR1 and CDR2 (germline): MNHNY, SVGAGI (reference sequence). The CDR3 DNA follows: TGTGCCAGCAGTTGGGACAGGGTCCGGGAGACCCAGTACTTC. Protein: CASSWDRVRETQYF.

The chain combines TRBV18 with TRBJ2-7; 8 positions match TRBD1. V gave up 2 bases and J gave up 4 bases; unmatched junction bases: 4. Germline V gene data show CDR1 as KGHSH and CDR2 as LQKENI. This CDR3 has 14 residues. The CDR3 coding sequence is TGTGCCAGCTCACCAGGACAGGGAACTTACGAGCAGTACGTC. Its translation: CASSPGQGTYEQYV.